This entry lists 27 T cell receptor beta chains sequenced from one sample in a study of molecular identifiers for immune sequencing clone quantification. TCRdb passed the PCR reads through MiXCR, listing each CDR3 protein once. Of a few hundred thousand distinct CDR3 sequences listed, roughly a fifth are singletons. The specimen was naive CD8+ T cells from blood, with Jurkat cell RNA spiked in. As to subset: FACS-sorted CD8+CD4-CCR7+CD45RA+ naive T cells. The receptors here all came from a human donor in good health. Some libraries in this study had Jurkat cell RNA spiked in.

This clonotype was seen once. The chain joins TRBV3-2 to TRBJ1-2; TRBD1 was called by the table and not checked on the DNA. TRBV3-2 is designated a pseudogene. The CDR3 spans 15 residues. CDR3 bases: TGTGCCAGCAGCCAACGAGGACAGGGAACTTTTGGCTACACCTTC. Its translation: CASSQRGQGTFGYTF.

The chain is built from TRBV19 and TRBJ2-7, with 7 positions matching TRBD1. V shed 9 bases and J 0 bases; nucleotides not matched to a gene: 5. CDR3 size: 13 residues. Germline lookup yields CDR1 LNHDA and CDR2 SQIVND (reference sequence). This CDR3 is CARKTGFSYEQYF. The CDR3, as DNA: TGTGCCAGGAAGACAGGGTTCTCCTACGAGCAGTACTTC.

Concerning this clonotype itself: This sequence may be a read error, since a much larger clone differs from it by one base. The chain combines TRBV30 with TRBJ2-3; D is perhaps TRBD2 (5 bases). Germline CDR1 and CDR2: GTSNPN and SVGIG (reference sequence). CDR3 length equals 14 residues. The CDR3 loop reads CARSEGQSTDTQYF. Here the CDR3 DNA reads TGTGCCAGGAGTGAGGGTCAGAGCACAGATACGCAGTATTTT.

This clonotype was observed many times. The chain carries TRBV2 and TRBJ2-2; D is perhaps TRBD1 (6 bases). The germline CDR1 and CDR2 sequences are SNHLY and FYNNEI. Trimming pared 3 bases from V and 0 bases from J, leaving 14 bases between. The CDR3 is 17 residues long. CDR3 nucleotide sequence: TGTGCCAGCAGTGATATCCTGACAGGCTCGAACACCGGGGAGCTGTTTTTT. Translating gives CASSDILTGSNTGELFF.

The chain recombines TRBV4-3 with TRBJ2-1; no reliable D call. Trimming removed 1 base from V and 4 bases from J, with 11 bases in between. The CDR3 has 15 amino acids. From germline, CDR1 is LGHNA and CDR2 YSLEER. CDR3 nucleotide sequence: TGCGCCAGCAGCCAAGTGACTTGGGGTTACAATGAGCAGTTCTTC. Protein sequence: CASSQVTWGYNEQFF.

Comment on this clonotype: A read error may explain this, as a much larger clone is one base away. The J gene is TRBJ2-3, the V gene TRBV20-1; D is possibly TRBD1 (6 bases). Near its end, the DNA agrees better with TRBJ1-5, so the J call may be wrong. This CDR3 region has 15 residues. CDR1 DFQATT and CDR2 SNEGSKA come from the germline V gene (reference sequence). CDR3 sequence reads: CSAKGVGAYTDTQHF. The CDR3 region has the DNA TGCAGTGCCAAGGGTGTGGGGGCCTACACAGATACGCAGCATTTT.

Remarks on this clonotype: This could be a read error, since a much larger clone is one nucleotide away. No conserved phenylalanine or tryptophan is present at the end of the CDR3, so a read error is the likely explanation. V and J are TRBV7-9 and TRBJ2-1, with 12 nucleotides matching TRBD2. Germline CDR1 reads SEHNR; CDR2 reads FQNEAQ (reference sequence). The CDR3 is 20 residues long. With 4 bases clipped from V and 0 bases from J, the junction kept 13 bases outside the gene matches. The CDR3 spells CASSSNRGETSGSSYNEQFS. DNA of the CDR3: TGTGCCAGCAGCTCAAACAGGGGCGAGACTAGCGGGAGCTCCTACAATGAGCAGTTCTCC.

Comment on this clonotype: It may be a read error: a sequence one base away is much more abundant. The chain uses TRBV9 and TRBJ1-1, with D tentatively TRBD1 (6 bases). The CDR3 contains 16 residues. The germline V gene has CDR1 SGDLS and CDR2 YYNGEE. Trimming removed 3 bases at V and 1 base at J, with 16 bases between. The CDR3 region is CASSESLGHTNTEAFF. CDR3 nucleotides: TGTGCCAGCAGCGAGAGCCTGGGACATACGAACACTGAAGCTTTCTTT.

A few counts support this clonotype. The CDR3 here is CASSFRGTGANVLTF. DNA of the CDR3: TGTGCCAGCAGTTTTCGGGGAACGGGGGCCAACGTCCTGACTTTC. The chain carries TRBV27 and TRBJ2-6; TRBD2 might be the D (5 bases). The length of the CDR3 is 15 residues. V lost 3 bases and J lost 4, with 10 bases in between. Looked up from germline, CDR1 is MNHEY and CDR2 is SMNVEV (reference sequence).

In this sample, this clonotype turned up a few times. The rearrangement links TRBV30 to TRBJ2-7; the match to TRBD2 covers 9 bases. Losses at the gene ends were 4 bases for V and 5 bases for J; bases not matched to a gene: 9. The CDR3 loop spans 14 amino acids. Per germline, CDR1 GTSNPN and CDR2 SVGIG (reference sequence). CDR3 amino acids: CAWTPAGGPNEQYF. The CDR3 DNA follows: TGTGCCTGGACCCCCGCGGGAGGGCCGAACGAGCAGTACTTC.

The chain links TRBV12-3 or TRBV12-4 to TRBJ2-5; 7 bases align to TRBD2. Germline trimming cut 5 bases from V and 2 bases from J; bases unmatched to any gene: 11. The CDR3 sequence is 16 residues long. This chain's CDR3 is CASSLHLADLQETQYF. In DNA form, the CDR3 reads TGTGCCAGCAGTCTCCACCTAGCGGATCTACAAGAGACCCAGTACTTC.

This clonotype was seen at least ten times. The chain joins TRBV20-1 to TRBJ1-5; D perhaps matches TRBD1 (5 bases). The CDR3 spans 14 residues. The V and J ends lost 5 bases and 0 bases respectively, with 11 bases between them. Germline CDR1 and CDR2: DFQATT and SNEGSKA (reference sequence). CDR3 DNA: TGCAGTGCTCCCGACAGAAATAGCAATCAGCCCCAGCATTTT. It is translated as CSAPDRNSNQPQHF.

This clonotype was counted between two and nine times. This chain links TRBV20-1 with TRBJ2-7, with TRBD1 matching over 7 bases. CDR1 is DFQATT, CDR2 SNEGSKA, per germline (reference sequence). The junction had 5 bases not matched to a gene; V was cut back by 4 bases and J by 2 bases. The length of the CDR3 is 13 residues. This chain's CDR3 is CSAISGQAYEQYF. In nucleotides, the CDR3 is TGCAGTGCTATTTCCGGACAGGCCTACGAGCAGTACTTC.

In this sample, this clonotype turned up a few times. The rearrangement links TRBV19 to TRBJ1-5, with D uncertain. Trimming took 5 bases from V and 2 from J, leaving 16 bases between them. The CDR3 is 16 amino acids. Germline V gene data show CDR1 as LNHDA and CDR2 as SQIVND (reference sequence). The CDR3 loop is CASSLLEVIGNQPQHF. In DNA form, the CDR3 reads TGTGCCAGTAGTCTTCTTGAGGTTATAGGCAATCAGCCCCAGCATTTT.

The table lists this clonotype with many counts. This chain links TRBV30 with TRBJ2-1; 8 bases align to TRBD2. In germline, CDR1 is GTSNPN, CDR2 SVGIG (reference sequence). V dropped 3 bases and J dropped 7; count of bases not matched to a gene: 8. The CDR3 contains 14 residues. CDR3 coding DNA: TGTGCCTGGAGCCGAGGGACTAGTAGAAATGAGCAGTTCTTC. It yields the protein CAWSRGTSRNEQFF.

The CDR3 here is CASSFSFDVYSGNTIYF. DNA for the CDR3: TGTGCCAGCAGCTTTAGTTTCGACGTATACTCTGGAAACACCATATATTTT. The gene calls are TRBV7-2 and TRBJ1-3; D is unresolved. The CDR3 extends over 17 amino acids. Germline values: CDR1 SGHTA, CDR2 FQGNSA. Trimming shortened V by 3 bases and J by 0 bases, and 15 bases separated the two germline ends.

This chain joins TRBV15 and TRBJ1-1; TRBD1 might be the D (5 bases). The CDR3 consists of 14 residues. Trimming shortened V by 0 bases and J by 4 bases, and 9 bases separated the two germline ends. From germline, CDR1 is LNHNV and CDR2 YYDKDF (reference sequence). CDR3 loop: CATSRDSGGTEAFF. The CDR3 nucleotides are TGTGCCACCAGCAGAGATTCGGGGGGCACTGAAGCTTTCTTT.

This chain connects TRBV7-9 to TRBJ1-3; no firm D call. This CDR3 comprises 15 residues. The V and J ends lost 1 base and 0 bases respectively, with 7 bases between them. The germline gives CDR1 SEHNR, CDR2 FQNEAQ (reference sequence). The DNA of the CDR3 is TGTGCCAGCAGCTTAGTGGTCGGCTCTGGAAACACCATATATTTT. This gives the protein CASSLVVGSGNTIYF.

As for this clonotype: A much larger clone is a single base away; this may be a read error. The gene calls are TRBV5-1 and TRBJ1-3; 8 nucleotides match TRBD1. Germline lookup yields CDR1 SGHRS and CDR2 YFSETQ. The CDR3 is 18 amino acids. The DNA for the CDR3 is TGCGCCAGCAGCTTGTACCGACAGGGGCTTAACTCTGGAAACACCACATATTTT. Amino acid sequence: CASSLYRQGLNSGNTTYF.

Comment on this clonotype: This is likely a read error, given that the CDR3 carries no conserved phenylalanine or tryptophan at its end. This sequence joins TRBV6-5 and TRBJ1-2; D not certain. Per germline, CDR1 MNHEY and CDR2 SVGAGI. Deletions cut 2 bases from V and 1 base from J, with 11 bases between. CDR3 length: 15 amino acids. The CDR3 DNA reads as TGTGCCAGCAGTTACGCCAGCTTCGATAACTATGGCTACACCCTC. This encodes CASSYASFDNYGYTL.

This clonotype occurred a few times. This could be a read error, since a much larger clone is one nucleotide away. The missing conserved phenylalanine or tryptophan at the end of this CDR3 makes a read error likely. The V and J genes are TRBV7-2 and TRBJ1-1; D ambiguous. Deletions cut 4 bases from V and 4 bases from J, with 7 bases between. The CDR3 covers 12 residues. CDR1 and CDR2 (germline): SGHTA, FQGNSA. The CDR3: CASSWGSTEAFS. The CDR3 DNA follows: TGTGCCAGCAGCTGGGGTTCCACTGAAGCTTTCTCT.

The J gene is TRBJ2-7, the V gene TRBV5-1, with 12 bases that match TRBD2. The V gene's germline CDR1 is SGHRS and CDR2 YFSETQ. The CDR3 has 15 residues. V shed 4 bases and J 3 bases; nucleotides not matched to a gene: 5. This chain's CDR3 is CASSVGTSGYYEQYF. The CDR3 DNA sequence: TGCGCCAGCAGCGTAGGGACTAGCGGGTACTACGAGCAGTACTTC.

This clonotype has at least ten counts. In DNA, the CDR3 is TGTGCCAGCAGTTTAACAGGGGGAGGCTATGGCTACACCTTC. The encoded protein is CASSLTGGGYGYTF. The chain combines TRBV28 with TRBJ1-2, with 8 bases identical to TRBD1. V was clipped by 2 bases and J by 4 bases; unmatched bases: 3. The germline gives CDR1 MDHEN, CDR2 SYDVKM. The CDR3 has 14 residues.

In DNA form, the CDR3 reads TGTGCCAGTAGTATGTGGGTGCGGGAGACCCAGTACTTC. Translated: CASSMWVRETQYF. The chain combines TRBV19 with TRBJ2-5, with D hard to call. Germline-derived CDR1 and CDR2 are LNHDA and SQIVND (reference sequence). CDR3 length: 13 amino acids. V was shortened by 3 bases and J by 5 bases, with 10 bases between the two germline ends.

This clonotype occurred many times. The chain combines TRBV27 with TRBJ2-7, with no clear D. Trimming pared 5 bases from V and 2 bases from J, leaving 22 bases between. This CDR3 is built from 17 residues. CDR1 MNHEY and CDR2 SMNVEV come from the germline V gene (reference sequence). CDR3 loop: CASSAPPALSSTYEQYF. CDR3 nucleotides: TGTGCCAGCAGTGCCCCTCCGGCCTTGAGCTCTACCTACGAGCAGTACTTC.

This clonotype was seen repeatedly, ten times or more. The chain is built from TRBV6-2 or TRBV6-3 and TRBJ1-5; D not certain. Germline V gene lookup returns CDR1 MNHEY and CDR2 SVGEGT. The CDR3 is 14 residues long. V dropped 3 bases and J dropped 6 bases, with 12 bases sitting between them. Here the CDR3 DNA reads TGTGCCAGCAGTTATAATTTCGCCAGTCAGCCCCAGCATTTT. As protein: CASSYNFASQPQHF.

Notes on this clonotype: Just one base apart from a much larger clone, this may be a read error. The chain is built from TRBV6-5 and TRBJ2-2; TRBD1 matches 7 bases. The length of the CDR3 is 16 residues. The germline gives CDR1 MNHEY, CDR2 SVGAGI. The trim removed 2 bases at V and 4 bases at J, leaving 7 bases unmatched. The CDR3 nucleotides are TGTGCCAGCAGTTACCCGGGACAGAGAGGCACCGGGGAGCTGTTTTTT. Its translation: CASSYPGQRGTGELFF.